This record concerns one T cell receptor (beta chain) sequence. Authors' methods: It was from reference gene primer amplification that nucleated cell counts were estimated. Only in-frame clones appear in the TCRdb table, and some are missing; sequencing was by immunoSEQ multiplex PCR. The D gene and trimming were derived from the DNA, and the V and J assignments and clone size from that table. The sample lists roughly 70,000 clones, 75% to 95% occurring once. This specimen comes from a study of blood T cell repertoires in COVID-19. Study-level background: From T cells, B-cell-depleted T cells, or PBMCs came the material, which was cDNA or gDNA.

Trimming took 0 bases from V and 3 from J, leaving 9 bases between them. CDR3 size: 16 residues. Germline-derived CDR1 and CDR2 are KGHSH and LQKENI. Material for sequencing was peripheral blood. This clonotype originated in a human donor in a cohort sampled during active COVID-19. The V and J genes are TRBV18 and TRBJ1-6; D possibly corresponds to TRBD1 (5 bases). CDR3 sequence: CASSPPGAFYNSPLHF. The CDR3 DNA reads as TGTGCCAGCTCACCACCTGGGGCTTTCTATAATTCACCCCTCCACTTT.